This T cell receptor (beta chain) originates from a study of blood T cells in healthy people across ages. Note on this clonotype: Its antigen is unknown. In this CDR3 the conserved last residue, phenylalanine or tryptophan, is missing, so a read error is likely.

Study-wide points: Naive T cell percentage by flow cytometry tracked strongly with beta diversity. Age brought a roughly linear fall in TCR beta diversity measured per million T cells. Not knowing donor CMV status may have confounded expanded clonotype changes.

The CDR3 is 16 amino acids. Trimming left V 3 bases short and J 7 bases short, with 19 bases between. Germline values: CDR1 MDHEN, CDR2 SYDVKM. A second PCR of about 7 to 12 cycles used a sample-barcoded 5' primer and a J-beta primer mix. A single record per CDR3 protein comes from TCRdb applying MiXCR to the 5' RACE reads. The repertoire holds approximately 2,000,000 distinct CDR3 sequences, roughly two fifths seen once, with roughly 24% in the top ten. The sample providers were healthy Caucasian people from Russia, aged about 6 to 90. The sequence came from a human donor in good health. Sequenced material: blood. The chain recombines TRBV28 with TRBJ2-1; D is perhaps TRBD1 (6 bases). Here the CDR3 reads CASSFNWQGYGNEQFV. CDR3 sequence (DNA): TGTGCCAGCAGTTTCAATTGGCAGGGGTATGGGAATGAGCAGTTCGTC.